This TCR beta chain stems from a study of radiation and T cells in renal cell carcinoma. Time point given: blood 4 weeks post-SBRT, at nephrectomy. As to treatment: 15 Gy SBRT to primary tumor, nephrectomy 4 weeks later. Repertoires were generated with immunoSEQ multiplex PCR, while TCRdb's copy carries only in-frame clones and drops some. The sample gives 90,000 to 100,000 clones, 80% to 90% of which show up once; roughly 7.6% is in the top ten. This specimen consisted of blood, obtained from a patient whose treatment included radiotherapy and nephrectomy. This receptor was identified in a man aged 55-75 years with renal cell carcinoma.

CDR3 DNA sequence: TGTGCCAGTAGTATCACCGGGACAGCTAACTATGGCTACACCTTC. Protein: CASSITGTANYGYTF. This chain uses TRBV19 with TRBJ1-2, with 7 bases fitting TRBD1. V was clipped by 3 bases and J by 0 bases; unmatched bases: 4. This CDR3 comprises 15 residues. Germline V gene lookup returns CDR1 LNHDA and CDR2 SQIVND (reference sequence).